The rows below give T cell receptor beta chains drawn from one sample of a study of T cell responses to AZD1222 COVID-19 vaccine. Data came from immunoSEQ multiplex PCR; TCRdb stores just in-frame clones and leaves some out. The table shows about 98,000 clones, with roughly 86% occurring only once. Here the sequenced sample was peripheral blood, taken on day 0 of AZD1222 vaccination. Receptors originate from an adult in good health. The CDR3 runs from the conserved cysteine through the conserved F or W. D genes are given only for firm matches. Clone size appears in some rows only: once, few, many, or a class for an expanded clone.

TRBJ2-7 . TRBV7-9 . TGTGCCAGCAGCCCGACAGGAGCCTACGAGCAGTACTTC CASSPTGAYEQYF
TRBJ2-7 . TRBV4-1 . TGCGCCAGCAGCCAAGATCCCCAGGGTATGTGGTACGAGCAGTACTTC CASSQDPQGMWYEQYF
TRBJ1-1 . TRBV11-3 TRBD1 TGTGCCAGCAGCACGGGGACAGGGACTGGTGAAGCTTTCTTT CASSTGTGTGEAFF
TRBJ1-1 . TRBV3-1/TRBV3-2 TRBD1 TGTGCCAGCAGCCTCGGACAGGGGGGCACTGAAGCTTTCTTT CASSLGQGGTEAFF
TRBJ2-7 . TRBV5-1 . TGCGCCAGCAGTCCCGGGACCGCCTACGAGCAGTACTTC CASSPGTAYEQYF
TRBJ2-7 . TRBV27 . TGTGCCAGCAGTTTACGAGGGGCTGGGGAGCAGTACTTC CASSLRGAGEQYF
TRBJ1-2 once TRBV7-2 . TGTGCCAGCAGCAGCAGGGTGAACCTCTATGGCTACACCTTC CASSSRVNLYGYTF
TRBJ1-4 . TRBV5-1 . TGCGCCAGCAGCCCCGGACGTAATGAAAAACTGTTTTTT CASSPGRNEKLFF
TRBJ1-4 . TRBV18 . TGTGCCAGCTCACCGGACGGGGGGAGGAGTGAAAAACTGTTTTTT CASSPDGGRSEKLFF
TRBJ2-1 . TRBV20-1 . TGCAGTGCTAGTCGGGGGCGCTCCTACAATGAGCAGTTCTTC CSASRGRSYNEQFF
TRBJ2-3 . TRBV28 . TGTGCCAGCAGCGGTCGCCCCAATACGCAGTATTTT CASSGRPNTQYF
TRBJ2-2 . TRBV7-9 TRBD2 TGTGCCAGCAGCTTAGTGCCCGGAGCGGGAGGCACCGGGGAGCTGTTTTTT CASSLVPGAGGTGELFF
TRBJ1-2 . TRBV15 TRBD1 TGTGCCACCAGCAGAGTTCGTGGGGACAGGGATGGCTACACCTTC CATSRVRGDRDGYTF
TRBJ2-1 . TRBV14 . TGTGCCAGCAGCCAAGATTTGGGGAGCTCCTACAATGAGCAGTTCTTC CASSQDLGSSYNEQFF
TRBJ1-6 . TRBV6-5 . TGTGCCAGCAGTCGACCCCGGGGGGTTCACTCACCCCTCCACTTT CASSRPRGVHSPLHF
TRBJ1-5 . TRBV30 TRBD1 TGTGCCTGGAACCCGACAGGGATCCCCAATCAGCCCCAGCATTTT CAWNPTGIPNQPQHF
TRBJ2-1 . TRBV7-3 . TGTGCCAGCAGCTCAACCCGCGCAGGGTTCAGCTCCTACAATGAGCAGTTCTTC CASSSTRAGFSSYNEQFF
TRBJ2-7 once TRBV13 TRBD2 TGTGCCAGCAGCATCAGGACTAGCGGGATGCCCTACGAGCAGTACTTC CASSIRTSGMPYEQYF
TRBJ1-5 . TRBV28 . TGTGCCAGCTGGGGGGGCGATCAGCCCCAGCATTTT CASWGGDQPQHF